This T cell receptor beta chain was found in a study of T cells in Graves' hyperthyroidism and ophthalmopathy. The overall study: Upon initial diagnosis and before any treatment, peripheral blood was collected. Overall study results and limits: In the analysis, a 13 V-J model separated ophthalmopathy from stable hyperthyroidism. Most expanded thyroid clonotypes above 0.001 also appeared in blood.

This clonotype has only a few counts. Its specificity is unknown. This CDR3 has 15 amino acids. Per the germline V gene, CDR1 is MDHEN and CDR2 is SYDVKM. V shed 6 bases, J shed 7 bases, and the junction held 7 bases outside the gene matches. On the basis of clinical symptoms, serum thyroxine and TRAb, thyroid ultrasound and orbital computed tomography, diagnoses were made. Amplified TCR beta CDR3 regions came from RNA transcripts. RT-PCR in the first round (using the HTBI primer set) targeted the TCR CDR3. MiXCR was run by TCRdb on the multiplex PCR reads, yielding one entry per CDR3 protein. The sample carries 700,000 or so distinct CDR3 sequences, 16% recorded once.

The source of this sequence is a man aged 18 to 30 with Graves' hyperthyroidism. Input material: blood. V usage is TRBV28 and J usage is TRBJ1-6, with 9 positions matching TRBD1. CDR3 region: CASSRDRVRNSPLHF. CDR3 nucleotide sequence: TGTGCCAGCAGCCGGGACAGGGTTCGGAATTCACCCCTCCACTTT.